Following are 5 T cell receptor beta chains from one sample sequenced in a study of T cell repertoires in cytomegalovirus infection. One entry per CDR3 protein, called by TCRdb with MiXCR from the reads. The sample contains just over 300,000 distinct CDR3 sequences, roughly 16% of which appear only once. Sequencing used PBMCs. These receptors were obtained from a human donor in good health (CMV status not recorded). Some clones in this sample may be carry-over from other donors' samples.

This clonotype occurred many times. This chain uses TRBV6-5 with TRBJ2-7; D remains ambiguous. The CDR3 covers 16 residues. Trimming removed 0 bases from V and 3 bases from J, with 15 bases in between. Germline-derived CDR1 and CDR2 are MNHEY and SVGAGI. DNA of the CDR3: TGTGCCAGCAGTTACTCTTCAGGAACATTAGGCTACGAGCAGTACTTC. Protein: CASSYSSGTLGYEQYF.

V usage is TRBV19 and J usage is TRBJ1-2, with D uncertain. The V gene's germline CDR1 is LNHDA and CDR2 SQIVND (reference sequence). The ends were cut back, 0 bases at V and 2 bases at J, with 10 bases in the middle. The CDR3 runs 15 residues. DNA for the CDR3: TGTGCCAGTAGTATAGATCTCCGGAAGAACTATGGCTACACCTTC. The encoded protein is CASSIDLRKNYGYTF.

The CDR3 DNA reads TGTGCCAGCAGTTTACGGGGGCACTCTGGAAACACCATATATTTT. The encoded protein is CASSLRGHSGNTIYF. The rearrangement joins TRBV28 to TRBJ1-3; maybe TRBD1 (6 bases). Trimming stripped 2 bases from V and 0 bases from J, with 8 bases between. The V gene's germline CDR1 is MDHEN and CDR2 SYDVKM. The CDR3 consists of 15 residues.

The rearrangement joins TRBV20-1 to TRBJ1-5; D perhaps matches TRBD1 (6 bases). CDR1 and CDR2 from the germline V gene are DFQATT and SNEGSKA (reference sequence). Trimming pared 4 bases from V and 4 bases from J, leaving 11 bases between. This CDR3 is 13 amino acids long. CDR3 in DNA: TGCAGTGCTATGGGGACAACAAATCAGCCCCAGCATTTT. The encoded protein is CSAMGTTNQPQHF.

This clonotype was recorded at least ten times. V and J are TRBV28 and TRBJ2-3; 8 nucleotides line up with TRBD1. V lost 2 bases and J lost 3; bases outside the gene matches: 10. Germline V CDR1 and CDR2: MDHEN, SYDVKM. CDR3 length: 17 amino acids. In DNA, the CDR3 is TGTGCCAGCAGTTTACTATTCCCCCAGGGGGCAACAGATACGCAGTATTTT. Translation gives CASSLLFPQGATDTQYF.